This TCR beta chain was recorded in a study of shared clonotypes between healthy human individuals. On the study more broadly: Each donor's CD8 memory used one plate, CD8 naive two, each CD4 subset three.

The study's findings and limits: Since donors were few, the genetic and exposure-history diversity represented was limited.

Points on this clone: Its target is not known. Other DNA sequences within the sample encode an identical CDR3.

CD8 cells regarded as naive lacked CD45RO, were positively chosen for CCR7, and omitted terminally differentiated effector memory CD45RA+ cells. The assay ran at deep level. When replicate PCRs were run on sorted subsets, they used 200 ng DNA, about 30,000 T cell genomes. Generated by immunoSEQ multiplex PCR, the TCRdb table keeps only in-frame clones and is missing some. The sample has over 2,000,000 clones, approximately 92% seen once. Trimming stripped 5 bases from V and 3 bases from J, with 14 bases between. This CDR3 spans 14 amino acids. Germline V gene data show CDR1 as PRHDT and CDR2 as FYEKMQ (reference sequence).

The specimen was naive CD8+ T cells from PBMCs. The clonotype was recovered from a man between 18 and 29 years old in good health. Some clones in this sample may be carry-over from other donors' samples. The gene calls are TRBV13 and TRBJ2-7; TRBD2 might be the D (6 bases). CDR3 in DNA: TGTGCCAGCAGCCCCGGGACTGGGTTCTACGAGCAGTACTTC. Translation gives CASSPGTGFYEQYF.